The rows below give T cell receptor beta chains drawn from one sample of a study of shared clonotypes between healthy human individuals. Assay used: immunoSEQ multiplex PCR; TCRdb lists only in-frame clones, some missing. The sample lists some 2.3 million clones, 90% to 95% occurring once. Sequencing used naive CD4+ T cells from PBMCs. The receptors originated from a man between 18 and 35 years old in good health. Some clones in this sample may be carry-over from other donors' samples. Both conserved end residues are part of each CDR3.

CDR3aa: CAWSGTSGSDEQFF
j_gene: TRBJ2-1
len: 14
v_gene: TRBV30

CDR3aa: CASSLSTGSYGYTF
j_gene: TRBJ1-2
len: 14
v_gene: TRBV27

CDR3aa: CASSPRRPRASGNTIYF
j_gene: TRBJ1-3
len: 17
v_gene: TRBV18

CDR3aa: CASSPTSSEQYF
j_gene: TRBJ2-7
len: 12
v_gene: TRBV5-4

CDR3aa: CASSYRAGRDQPQHF
j_gene: TRBJ1-5
len: 15
v_gene: TRBV6-6

CDR3aa: CSVEWGNTEAFF
j_gene: TRBJ1-1
len: 12
v_gene: TRBV29-1

CDR3aa: CASSERGGAYRYTF
j_gene: TRBJ1-2
len: 14
v_gene: TRBV6-1

CDR3aa: CASSLRALGGEQYF
j_gene: TRBJ2-7
len: 14
v_gene: TRBV27

CDR3aa: CASSSGQANSGNTIYF
j_gene: TRBJ1-3
len: 16
v_gene: TRBV6-5

CDR3aa: CASSLVGDSYEQYF
j_gene: TRBJ2-7
len: 14
v_gene: TRBV5-1

CDR3aa: CATSRVGGFTDTQYF
j_gene: TRBJ2-3
len: 15
v_gene: TRBV15

CDR3aa: CASLYPPYSGPSYEQYF
j_gene: TRBJ2-7
len: 17
v_gene: TRBV5-6

CDR3aa: CAIASPSGNTGELFF
j_gene: TRBJ2-2
len: 15
v_gene: TRBV10-3

CDR3aa: CASSLWTGPYEQYF
j_gene: TRBJ2-7
len: 14
v_gene: TRBV11-2

CDR3aa: CASRGQGFETQYF
j_gene: TRBJ2-5
len: 13
v_gene: TRBV6-5

CDR3aa: CASLTSGIYNEQFF
j_gene: TRBJ2-1
len: 14
v_gene: TRBV6-1

CDR3aa: CASSLQGRGRGYGYTF
j_gene: TRBJ1-2
len: 16
v_gene: TRBV7-8

CDR3aa: CASTWGQGAQKLFF
j_gene: TRBJ1-4
len: 14
v_gene: TRBV27

CDR3aa: CAWSVRRLGFGEKLFF
j_gene: TRBJ1-4
len: 16
v_gene: TRBV30

CDR3aa: CASSSSGQGTSPLHF
j_gene: TRBJ1-6
len: 15
v_gene: TRBV6-6

CDR3aa: CASSEARRVGYTF
j_gene: TRBJ1-2
len: 13
v_gene: TRBV2

CDR3aa: CASSPLTGGRYEQYF
j_gene: TRBJ2-7
len: 15
v_gene: TRBV11-2

CDR3aa: CSVVRDSHTKNIQYF
j_gene: TRBJ2-4
len: 15
v_gene: TRBV29-1

CDR3aa: CASSPRSPGGTDTQYF
j_gene: TRBJ2-3
len: 16
v_gene: TRBV9

CDR3aa: CASSYSGPVRETQYF
j_gene: TRBJ2-5
len: 15
v_gene: TRBV6-5

CDR3aa: CASSFGQNYGYTF
j_gene: TRBJ1-2
len: 13
v_gene: TRBV25-1

CDR3aa: CASTLSGRVGHEQYF
j_gene: TRBJ2-7
len: 15
v_gene: TRBV2

CDR3aa: CATSEGGIIANYGYTF
j_gene: TRBJ1-2
len: 16
v_gene: TRBV5-4

CDR3aa: CASSGRLANYGYTF
j_gene: TRBJ1-2
len: 14
v_gene: TRBV6-1